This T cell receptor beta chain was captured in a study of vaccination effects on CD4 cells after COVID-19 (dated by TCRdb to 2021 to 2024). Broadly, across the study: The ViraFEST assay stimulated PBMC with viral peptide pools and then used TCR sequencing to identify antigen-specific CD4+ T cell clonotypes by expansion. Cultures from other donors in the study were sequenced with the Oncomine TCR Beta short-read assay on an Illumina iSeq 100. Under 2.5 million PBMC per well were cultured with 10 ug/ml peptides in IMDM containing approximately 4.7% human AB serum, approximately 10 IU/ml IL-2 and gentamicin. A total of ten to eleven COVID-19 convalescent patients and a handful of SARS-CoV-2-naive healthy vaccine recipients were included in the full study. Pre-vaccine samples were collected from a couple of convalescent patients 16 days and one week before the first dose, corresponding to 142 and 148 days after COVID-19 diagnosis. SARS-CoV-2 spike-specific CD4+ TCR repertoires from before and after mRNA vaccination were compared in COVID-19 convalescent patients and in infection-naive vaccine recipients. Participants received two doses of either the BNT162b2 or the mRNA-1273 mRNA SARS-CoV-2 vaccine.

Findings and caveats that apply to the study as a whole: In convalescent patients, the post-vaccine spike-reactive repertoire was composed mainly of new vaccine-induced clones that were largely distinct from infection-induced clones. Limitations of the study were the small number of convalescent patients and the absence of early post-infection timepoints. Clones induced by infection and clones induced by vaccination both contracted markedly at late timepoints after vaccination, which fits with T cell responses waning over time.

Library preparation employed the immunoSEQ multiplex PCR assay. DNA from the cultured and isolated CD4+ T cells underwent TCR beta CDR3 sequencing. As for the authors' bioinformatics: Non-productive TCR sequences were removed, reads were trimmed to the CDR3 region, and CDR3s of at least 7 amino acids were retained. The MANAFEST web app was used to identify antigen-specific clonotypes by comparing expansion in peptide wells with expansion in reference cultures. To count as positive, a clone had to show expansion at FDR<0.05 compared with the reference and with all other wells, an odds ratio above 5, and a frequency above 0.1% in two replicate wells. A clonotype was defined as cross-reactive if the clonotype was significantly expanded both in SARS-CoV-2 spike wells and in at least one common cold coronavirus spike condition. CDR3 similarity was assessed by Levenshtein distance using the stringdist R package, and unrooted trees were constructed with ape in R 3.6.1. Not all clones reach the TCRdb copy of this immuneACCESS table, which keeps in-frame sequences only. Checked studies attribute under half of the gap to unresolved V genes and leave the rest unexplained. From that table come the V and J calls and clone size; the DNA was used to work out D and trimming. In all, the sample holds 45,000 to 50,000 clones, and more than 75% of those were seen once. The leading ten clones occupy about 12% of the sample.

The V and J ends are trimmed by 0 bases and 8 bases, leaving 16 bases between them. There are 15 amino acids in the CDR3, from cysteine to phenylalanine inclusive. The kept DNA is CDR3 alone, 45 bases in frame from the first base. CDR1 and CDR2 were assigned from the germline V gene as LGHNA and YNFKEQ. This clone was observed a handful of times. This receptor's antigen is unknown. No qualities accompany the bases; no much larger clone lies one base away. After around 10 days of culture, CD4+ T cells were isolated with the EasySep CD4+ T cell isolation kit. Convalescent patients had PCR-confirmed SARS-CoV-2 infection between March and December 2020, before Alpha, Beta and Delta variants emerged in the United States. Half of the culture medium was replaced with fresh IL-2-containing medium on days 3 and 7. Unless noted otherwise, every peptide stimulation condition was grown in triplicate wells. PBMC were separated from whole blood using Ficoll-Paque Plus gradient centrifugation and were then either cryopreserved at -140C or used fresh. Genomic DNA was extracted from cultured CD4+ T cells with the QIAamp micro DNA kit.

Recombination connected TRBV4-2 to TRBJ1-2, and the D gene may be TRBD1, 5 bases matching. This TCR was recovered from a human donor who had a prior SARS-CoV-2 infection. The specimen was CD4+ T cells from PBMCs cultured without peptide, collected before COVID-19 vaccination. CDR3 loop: CASSQDGYQGRGYTF. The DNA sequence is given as TGTGCCAGCAGCCAAGATGGGTATCAGGGACGCGGCTACACCTTC.